This T cell receptor beta chain was captured in a study of blood T cell repertoires in COVID-19. The CDR3 spans 13 residues. Germline assignment: CDR1 KGHSH and CDR2 LQKENI. V was trimmed by 2 bases and J by 7 bases, leaving 8 bases between them. The method was immunoSEQ multiplex PCR; TCRdb's version includes in-frame clones alone and lacks a portion of them. The data hold around 70,000 clones, with 91% observed a single time. The TCR originated in a human donor in a cohort sampled during active COVID-19. The chain recombines TRBV18 with TRBJ1-4; D not certain. What was sequenced was peripheral blood. CDR3 sequence: CASSPGEGEKLFF. The CDR3 coding sequence is TGTGCCAGCTCACCAGGGGAGGGTGAAAAACTGTTTTTT.